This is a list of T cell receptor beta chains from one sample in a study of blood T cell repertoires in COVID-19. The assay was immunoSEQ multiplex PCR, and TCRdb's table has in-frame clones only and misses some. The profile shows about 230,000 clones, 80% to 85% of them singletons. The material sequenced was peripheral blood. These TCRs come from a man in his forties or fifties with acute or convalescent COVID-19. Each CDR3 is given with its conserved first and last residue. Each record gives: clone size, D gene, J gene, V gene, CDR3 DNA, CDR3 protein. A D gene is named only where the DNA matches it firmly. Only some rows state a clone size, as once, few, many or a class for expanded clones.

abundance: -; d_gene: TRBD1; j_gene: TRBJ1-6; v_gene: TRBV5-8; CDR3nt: TGTGCCAGCAGCCTCGAGACAGGGATTAATTCACCCCTCCACTTT; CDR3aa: CASSLETGINSPLHF
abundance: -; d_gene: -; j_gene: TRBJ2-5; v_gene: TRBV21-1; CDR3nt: TGTGCCAGCAGCAAGCGGTTCGACAGGGAGAAAGAGACCCAGTACTTC; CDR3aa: CASSKRFDREKETQYF
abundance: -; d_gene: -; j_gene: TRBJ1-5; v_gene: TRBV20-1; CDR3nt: TGCAGTGCTAGTTGGTCCAGGGGTAGCAATCAGCCCCAGCATTTT; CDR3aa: CSASWSRGSNQPQHF
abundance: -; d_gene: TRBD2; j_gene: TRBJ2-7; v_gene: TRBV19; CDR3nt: TGTGCCAGTAGTATCGTACTAGCGGAGCACTACGAGCAGTACTTC; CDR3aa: CASSIVLAEHYEQYF
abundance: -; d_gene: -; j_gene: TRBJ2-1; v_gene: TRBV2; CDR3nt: TGTGCCAGCAGAGGTCAGGGGTTGCAGCAGTTCTTC; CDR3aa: CASRGQGLQQFF
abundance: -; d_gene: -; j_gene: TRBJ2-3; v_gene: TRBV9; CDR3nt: TGTGCCAGCAGCTACACATACACAGATACGCAGTATTTT; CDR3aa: CASSYTYTDTQYF
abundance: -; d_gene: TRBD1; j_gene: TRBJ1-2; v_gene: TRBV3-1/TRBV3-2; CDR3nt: TGTGCCAGCACAGGGGGCGATGGCTACACCTTC; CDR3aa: CASTGGDGYTF
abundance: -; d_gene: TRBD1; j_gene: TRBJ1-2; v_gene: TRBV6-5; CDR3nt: TGTGCCAGCAGTTTACAGGGGGCGCATGCCTATGGCTACACCTTC; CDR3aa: CASSLQGAHAYGYTF
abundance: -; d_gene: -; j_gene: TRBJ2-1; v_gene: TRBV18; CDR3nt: TGTGCCAGCTCACCAGGGACACTCGCCGGGAATGAGCAGTTCTTC; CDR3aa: CASSPGTLAGNEQFF
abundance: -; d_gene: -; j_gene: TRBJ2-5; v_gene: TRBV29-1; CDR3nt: TGCAGCGTTGACAGGGGGGCGGAAGAGACCCAGTACTTC; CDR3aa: CSVDRGAEETQYF
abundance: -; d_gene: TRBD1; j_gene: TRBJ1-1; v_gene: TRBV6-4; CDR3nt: TGTGCCAGCAGTGAAAATCATCAGGGGGCGGGAACTGAAGCTTTCTTT; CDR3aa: CASSENHQGAGTEAFF
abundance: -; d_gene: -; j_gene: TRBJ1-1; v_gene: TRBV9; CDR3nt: TGTGCCAGCAGCGTAGGCTCAGGGATGGCGAGGACTGAAGCTTTCTTT; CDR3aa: CASSVGSGMARTEAFF
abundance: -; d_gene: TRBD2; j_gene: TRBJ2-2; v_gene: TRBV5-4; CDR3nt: TGTGCCAGCCAACCGGGAGGGCAGTCGGTAAACACCGGGGAGCTGTTTTTT; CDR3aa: CASQPGGQSVNTGELFF
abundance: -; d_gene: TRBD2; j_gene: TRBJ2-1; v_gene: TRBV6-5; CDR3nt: TGTGCCAGCCGCAGGGGGACTAGCACCTACAATGAGCAGTTCTTC; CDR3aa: CASRRGTSTYNEQFF
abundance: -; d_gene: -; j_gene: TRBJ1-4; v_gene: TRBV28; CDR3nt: TGTGCCAGCAGTCCACTTTTTTCTAATGAAAAACTGTTTTTT; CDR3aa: CASSPLFSNEKLFF
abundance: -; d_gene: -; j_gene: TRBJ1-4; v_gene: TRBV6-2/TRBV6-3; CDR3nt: TGTGCCAGCAGCCAGGTTTTGGGGCTAACAGCAACTAATGAAAAACTGTTTTTT; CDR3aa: CASSQVLGLTATNEKLFF
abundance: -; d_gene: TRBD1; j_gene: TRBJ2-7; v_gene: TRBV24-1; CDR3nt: TGTGCCACCAGTGCCAAAAGGGGCACAGGGGCCCGAGGGGCCGAGCAGTACTTC; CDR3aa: CATSAKRGTGARGAEQYF
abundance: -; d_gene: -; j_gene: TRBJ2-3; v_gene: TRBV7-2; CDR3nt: TGTGCCAGCAGCCAGTACACAGATACGCAGTATTTT; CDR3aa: CASSQYTDTQYF
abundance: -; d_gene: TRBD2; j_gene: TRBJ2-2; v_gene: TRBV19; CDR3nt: TGTGCCAGTAGTCAAAGCGGGAGTATCGGCGGGGAGCTGTTTTTT; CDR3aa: CASSQSGSIGGELFF
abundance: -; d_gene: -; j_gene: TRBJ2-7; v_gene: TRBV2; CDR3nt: TGTGCCAGCAACCCTGAACAGGGTCTCGAGCAGTACTTC; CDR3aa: CASNPEQGLEQYF
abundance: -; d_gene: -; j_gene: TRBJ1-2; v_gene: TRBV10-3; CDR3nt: TGTGCCATCAGTGAGTCGCGGGAGGGGAACTATGGCTACACCTTC; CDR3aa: CAISESREGNYGYTF
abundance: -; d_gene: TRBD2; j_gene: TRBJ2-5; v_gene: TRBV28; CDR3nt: TGTGCCAGCAGTTTCGCGGGGGAGCCCGAGACCCAGTACTTC; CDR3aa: CASSFAGEPETQYF
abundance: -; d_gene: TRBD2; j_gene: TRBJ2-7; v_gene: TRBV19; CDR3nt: TGTGCCAGTAGCTATGCGGGAGTCGAGTACGAGCAGTACTTC; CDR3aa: CASSYAGVEYEQYF
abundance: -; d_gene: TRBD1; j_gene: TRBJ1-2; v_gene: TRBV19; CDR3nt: TGTGCCAGTACCTCCGGGACAGATTATGGCTACACCTTC; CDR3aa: CASTSGTDYGYTF
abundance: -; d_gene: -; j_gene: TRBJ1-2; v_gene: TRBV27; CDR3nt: TGTGCCAGCAGTTTTCGAGGCCAACAGGGTGGCTACACCTTC; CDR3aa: CASSFRGQQGGYTF
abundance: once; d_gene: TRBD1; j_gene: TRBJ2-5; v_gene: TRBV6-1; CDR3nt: TGTGCCAGCAGTCCCGGGACAGGGGCGTCAGAGACCCAGTACTTC; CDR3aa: CASSPGTGASETQYF
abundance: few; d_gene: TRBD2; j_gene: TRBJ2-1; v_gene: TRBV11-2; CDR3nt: TGTGCCAGCAGCTCCCCGACTAGCGGGCGCCTCTACAATGAGCAGTTCTTC; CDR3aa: CASSSPTSGRLYNEQFF
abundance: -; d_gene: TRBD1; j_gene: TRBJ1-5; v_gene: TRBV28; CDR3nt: TGTGCCAGCAGTGTTTACAGGGGGGAGAATCAGCCCCAGCATTTT; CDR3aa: CASSVYRGENQPQHF